This entry lists 3 T cell receptor beta chains sequenced from one sample in a study of blood T cell repertoires in COVID-19. Only in-frame clones appear in the TCRdb table, and some are missing; sequencing was by immunoSEQ multiplex PCR. The data contain 300,000 to 350,000 clones, 88% of them singletons. Sequencing was carried out using PBMCs or T cells enriched from blood (not recorded which). These TCRs come from a woman aged 25 to 45 who had been exposed to COVID-19.

This rearrangement joins TRBV27 to TRBJ1-5; 9 bases line up with TRBD1. The CDR3 covers 14 residues. With 4 bases clipped from V and 5 bases from J, the junction kept 3 bases outside the gene matches. The germline V gene encodes CDR1 MNHEY and CDR2 SMNVEV (reference sequence). The CDR3 DNA follows: TGTGCCAGCAGTTCCGACAGGGGGGATCAGCCCCAGCATTTT. Amino acid sequence: CASSSDRGDQPQHF.

The genes are TRBV7-6 and TRBJ2-7; 8 bases align to TRBD2. V lost 3 bases to trimming and J lost 0 bases; unmatched junction nucleotides: 4. The length of the CDR3 is 15 residues. Germline CDR1 reads SGHVS; CDR2 reads FNYEAQ. CDR3 residues: CASSFTSGLSYEQYF. The CDR3 bases are TGTGCCAGCAGCTTTACTAGCGGCCTCTCCTACGAGCAGTACTTC.

The V gene is TRBV9, the J gene TRBJ2-1; 8 nucleotides agree with TRBD1. Germline CDR1 reads SGDLS; CDR2 reads YYNGEE. The CDR3 extends over 15 amino acids. V lost 0 bases, J lost 2 bases, and 1 base stayed unmatched. CDR3 nucleotides: TGTGCCAGCAGCGTAGAACAGGGGGCCTACAATGAGCAGTTCTTC. Its protein product is CASSVEQGAYNEQFF.